One and the same sample provided the 11 T cell receptor beta chains below, sequenced in a study of blood T cell repertoires in COVID-19 (dated by TCRdb to the early 2020s). The library was obtained by the immunoSEQ multiplex PCR assay. This immuneACCESS table, as held by TCRdb, lists in-frame sequences with V and J called but not all clones. Of the missing ones, under half trace to an unresolved V gene in checked studies; the others have no known cause. For this sample the table gives about 180,000 clones, of which roughly 85% were detected only once. Together, the top ten hold under 12% of the sample. Sequenced material: peripheral blood. The receptors derive from a woman aged 80 or over with active or convalescent COVID-19.

This clone came up once. The same CDR3 can be traced to other DNA sequences in this sample. The V and J genes are TRBV3-1 (or the pseudogene TRBV3-2) and TRBJ1-1; 9 bases align to TRBD1. Germline V CDR1 and CDR2: LGHDT, YNNKEL (reference sequence). There are 14 residues in the CDR3. Germline trimming cut 1 base from V and 5 bases from J; bases unmatched to any gene: 2. The CDR3 spells CASSQVQGATEAFF. DNA for the CDR3: TGTGCCAGCAGCCAAGTACAGGGGGCGACTGAAGCTTTCTTT.

The chain has TRBV18 and TRBJ1-1; no clear D gene. V was pared by 2 bases and J by 8 bases, with 9 bases between. The CDR3 loop spans 12 amino acids. Germline lookup yields CDR1 KGHSH and CDR2 LQKENI. The DNA of the CDR3 is TGTGCCAGCTCACCAGGGGAGGGCGAAGCTTTCTTT. Protein: CASSPGEGEAFF.

The genes are TRBV18 and TRBJ1-1, with no clear D. The CDR3 runs to 13 residues. Trimming pared 6 bases from V and 3 bases from J, leaving 11 bases between. Germline V gene lookup returns CDR1 KGHSH and CDR2 LQKENI. CDR3 region: CASSGGYDTEAFF. Here the CDR3 DNA reads TGTGCCAGCTCGGGAGGGTATGACACTGAAGCTTTCTTT.

V and J are TRBV4-1 and TRBJ2-7; D gene uncertain. Germline lookup yields CDR1 MGHRA and CDR2 YSYEKL. Trimming took off 0 bases at V and 1 base at J, with 7 bases between the two ends. CDR3 length equals 14 residues. DNA of the CDR3: TGCGCCAGCAGCCAAGAGAGGTGGTCCTACGAGCAGTACTTC. It yields the protein CASSQERWSYEQYF.

The J gene is TRBJ2-5, the V gene TRBV9; 10 positions agree with TRBD2. CDR1 and CDR2 from the germline V gene are SGDLS and YYNGEE. This CDR3 is built from 15 residues. J was trimmed by 3 bases and V by 0 bases; bases with no gene match: 2. CDR3 sequence (DNA): TGTGCCAGCAGCGTAGCACTAGCGGGAAAAGAGACCCAGTACTTC. Protein sequence: CASSVALAGKETQYF.

The gene calls are TRBV5-4 and TRBJ1-2; TRBD1 aligns across 7 bases. The CDR3 consists of 15 residues. V lost 4 bases and J lost 8; bases outside the gene matches: 14. Germline assignment: CDR1 SGHNT and CDR2 YYREEE (reference sequence). CDR3 DNA sequence: TGTGCCAGCAGCAGACCCACAGGGGCCCCTGCGGGCTACACCTTC. Its protein is CASSRPTGAPAGYTF.

The chain recombines TRBV12-3 or TRBV12-4 with TRBJ2-1; D uncertain. The length of the CDR3 is 13 residues. The V end lost 6 bases, the J end lost 8 bases, and 14 bases lay between the germline ends. CDR3 sequence: CASRSERTHEQFF. CDR3 DNA sequence: TGTGCCAGCAGATCCGAGCGAACCCATGAGCAGTTCTTC.

The chain joins TRBV5-1 to TRBJ1-1; 9 bases line up with TRBD1. Germline loops: CDR1 SGHRS, CDR2 YFSETQ. The CDR3 loop spans 13 amino acids. V gave up 3 bases and J gave up 6 bases; unmatched junction bases: 3. CDR3 coding DNA: TGCGCCAGCAGCTGGGGACAGGGAGCTGAAGCTTTCTTT. This encodes CASSWGQGAEAFF.

This rearrangement joins TRBV13 to TRBJ2-7; possibly TRBD1 for D (6 bases). The germline V gene encodes CDR1 PRHDT and CDR2 FYEKMQ (reference sequence). CDR3 length: 14 residues. The germline V and J ends were trimmed by 5 bases and 1 base, with 12 bases remaining between them. The CDR3, as DNA: TGTGCCAGCAGCCGTACAGGGCTGTCCTACGAGCAGTACTTC. This translates into CASSRTGLSYEQYF.

CDR3 DNA: TGTGCCATCAGTGAGTCGACGGGTCTAGCTTGGAAGAATGAGCAGTTCTTC. Protein: CAISESTGLAWKNEQFF. The chain combines TRBV10-3 with TRBJ2-1, with a weak D call TRBD2 (5 bases). CDR3 length: 17 amino acids. CDR1 is ENHRY and CDR2 is SYGVKD in the germline V gene. V lost 0 bases and J lost 7, with 19 bases in between.

The chain recombines TRBV28 with TRBJ1-5, with TRBD1 matching over 9 bases. The CDR3 is 14 residues long. V shed 6 bases and J 5 bases; nucleotides not matched to a gene: 5. The germline V gene has CDR1 MDHEN and CDR2 SYDVKM. This chain's CDR3 is CASREQGADQPQHF. CDR3 nucleotides: TGTGCCAGCAGGGAACAGGGGGCCGATCAGCCCCAGCATTTT.